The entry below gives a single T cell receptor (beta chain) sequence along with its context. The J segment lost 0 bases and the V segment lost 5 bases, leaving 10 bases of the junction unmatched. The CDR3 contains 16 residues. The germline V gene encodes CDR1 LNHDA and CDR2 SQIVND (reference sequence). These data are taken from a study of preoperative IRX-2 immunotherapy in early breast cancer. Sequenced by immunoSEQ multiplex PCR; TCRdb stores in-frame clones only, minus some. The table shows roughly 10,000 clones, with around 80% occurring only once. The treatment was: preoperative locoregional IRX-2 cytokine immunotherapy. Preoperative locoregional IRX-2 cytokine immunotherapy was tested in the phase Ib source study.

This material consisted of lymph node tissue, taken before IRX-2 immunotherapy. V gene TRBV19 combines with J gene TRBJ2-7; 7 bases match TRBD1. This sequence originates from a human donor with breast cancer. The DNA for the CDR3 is TGTGCCAGTAGTTCGTTCGGGGACAGTTCCTCCTACGAGCAGTACTTC. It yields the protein CASSSFGDSSSYEQYF.